The source of this TCR beta chain is a study of T cells after yellow fever vaccination. Study-level findings and limits: It was the secondary response that reached its peak faster, day 5 versus 15, but it was weaker.

Germline V gene data show CDR1 as SGHTA and CDR2 as FQGNSA. V was trimmed by 2 bases and J by 3 bases, leaving 13 bases between them. This CDR3 is 15 amino acids long. One entry per CDR3 protein results from TCRdb running MiXCR on the 5' RACE reads. Of approximately 250,000 distinct CDR3 sequences in the sample, roughly 5% are singletons; the top ten hold around 3.5%. This clonotype was observed at least ten times. Its specificity is not known. The sequence was collected from a man between 18 and 35 years old who received the YFV17D yellow fever vaccine. Sequenced here: CD4+ T cells sorted from PBMCs, sampled on the day of the yellow fever booster vaccination. This sequence joins TRBV7-2 and TRBJ1-1; perhaps TRBD1 as D (5 bases). CDR3 loop: CASSLTKGWDTEAFF. The CDR3 nucleotides read TGTGCCAGCAGCTTAACTAAGGGGTGGGACACTGAAGCTTTCTTT.